This TCR beta chain comes out of a study of shared clonotypes between healthy human individuals. Study results and caveats: For naive CD4 cells, around 5% of clonotypes were shared across a handful of donors.

As for this clone: Its target is not known.

The table came from immunoSEQ multiplex PCR; TCRdb's copy has only in-frame clones and leaves some out. The sample has about 2.1 million clones; just over 90% are singletons. Terminally differentiated effector memory CD45RA+ cells were excluded by CCR7 positive selection of CD45RO-negative cells. This clonotype originated in a young man in good health. Some clones in this sample may be carry-over from other donors' samples. The material sequenced was naive CD8+ T cells from PBMCs.

The CDR3 DNA sequence: TGTGCCAGCAGCTTAACAGAGACGAATGAGCAGTACTTC. Amino acids: CASSLTETNEQYF. This chain uses TRBV7-6 with TRBJ2-7; no clear D gene. V was cut by 2 bases and J by 7 bases, with 12 bases left in between. CDR1 is SGHVS and CDR2 is FNYEAQ in the germline V gene. The CDR3 is made up of 13 amino acids. The complete variable domain, with remaining parts taken from reference TRBV7-6 and TRBJ2-7, reads GAGVSQSPRYKVTKRGQDVALRCDPISGHVSLYWYRQALGQGPEFLTYFNYEAQQDKSGLPNDRFSAERPEGSISTLTIQRTEQRDSAMYRCASSLTETNEQYFGPGTRLTVT.